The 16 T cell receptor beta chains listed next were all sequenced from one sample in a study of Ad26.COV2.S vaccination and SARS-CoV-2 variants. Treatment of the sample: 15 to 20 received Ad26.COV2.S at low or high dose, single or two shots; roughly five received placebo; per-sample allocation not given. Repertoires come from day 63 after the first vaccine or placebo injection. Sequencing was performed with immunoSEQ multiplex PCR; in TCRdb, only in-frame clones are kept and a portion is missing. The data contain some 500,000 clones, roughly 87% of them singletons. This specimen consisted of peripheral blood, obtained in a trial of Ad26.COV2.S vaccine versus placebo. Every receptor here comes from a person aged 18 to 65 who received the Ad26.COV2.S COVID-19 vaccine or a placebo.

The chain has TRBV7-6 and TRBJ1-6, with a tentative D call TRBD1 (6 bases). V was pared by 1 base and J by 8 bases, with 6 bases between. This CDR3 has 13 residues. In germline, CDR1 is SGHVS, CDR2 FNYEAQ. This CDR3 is CASSLEGDSPLHF. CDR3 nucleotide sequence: TGTGCCAGCAGCTTAGAGGGGGATTCACCCCTCCACTTT.

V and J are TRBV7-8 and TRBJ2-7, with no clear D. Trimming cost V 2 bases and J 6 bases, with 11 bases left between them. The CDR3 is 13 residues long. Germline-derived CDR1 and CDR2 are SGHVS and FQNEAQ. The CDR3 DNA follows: TGTGCCAGCAGCTTAAGAGACCCCGGCGAGCAGTACTTC. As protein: CASSLRDPGEQYF.

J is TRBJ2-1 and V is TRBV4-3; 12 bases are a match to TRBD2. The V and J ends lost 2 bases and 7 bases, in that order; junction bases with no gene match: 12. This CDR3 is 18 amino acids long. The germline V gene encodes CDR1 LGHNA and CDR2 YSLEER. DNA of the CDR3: TGCGCCAGCAGCCAACCACTAGCGGGAGGAAGGATGGGAAATGAGCAGTTCTTC. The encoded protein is CASSQPLAGGRMGNEQFF.

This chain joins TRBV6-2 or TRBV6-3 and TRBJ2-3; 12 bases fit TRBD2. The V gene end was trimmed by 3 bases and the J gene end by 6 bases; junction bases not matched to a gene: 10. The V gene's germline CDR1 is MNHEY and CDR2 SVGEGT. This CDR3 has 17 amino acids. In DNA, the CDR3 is TGTGCCAGCAGTTATCGGACTAGCGGGGCCAAAGGGGATACGCAGTATTTT. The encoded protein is CASSYRTSGAKGDTQYF.

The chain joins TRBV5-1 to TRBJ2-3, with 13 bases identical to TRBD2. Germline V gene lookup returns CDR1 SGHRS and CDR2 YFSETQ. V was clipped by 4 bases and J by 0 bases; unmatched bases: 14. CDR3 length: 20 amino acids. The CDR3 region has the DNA TGCGCCAGCAGCCAGTACCCCGGGACTAGCGGGATCTCTAGCACAGATACGCAGTATTTT. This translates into CASSQYPGTSGISSTDTQYF.

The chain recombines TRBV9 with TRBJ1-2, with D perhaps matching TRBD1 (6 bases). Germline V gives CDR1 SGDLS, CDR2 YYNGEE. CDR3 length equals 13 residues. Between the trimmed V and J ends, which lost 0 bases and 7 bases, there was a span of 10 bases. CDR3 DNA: TGTGCCAGCAGCGTAGTGACAGGATCTGGCTACACCTTC. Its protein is CASSVVTGSGYTF. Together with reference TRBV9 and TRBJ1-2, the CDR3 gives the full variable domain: DSGVTQTPKHLITATGQRVTLRCSPRSGDLSVYWYQQSLDQGLQFLIQYYNGEERAKGNILERFSAQQFPDLHSELNLSSLELGDSALYFCASSVVTGSGYTFGSGTRLTVV.

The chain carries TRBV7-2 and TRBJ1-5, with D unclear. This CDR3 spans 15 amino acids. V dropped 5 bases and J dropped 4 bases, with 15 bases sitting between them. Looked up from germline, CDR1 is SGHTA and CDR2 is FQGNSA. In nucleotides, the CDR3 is TGTGCCAGCAGCCCAAGGCGGGCAGCGAATCAGCCCCAGCATTTT. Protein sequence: CASSPRRAANQPQHF. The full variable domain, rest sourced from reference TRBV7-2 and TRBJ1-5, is GAGVSQSPSNKVTEKGKDVELRCDPISGHTALYWYRQSLGQGLEFLIYFQGNSAPDKSGLPSDRFSAERTGGSVSTLTIQRTQQEDSAVYLCASSPRRAANQPQHFGDGTRLSIL.

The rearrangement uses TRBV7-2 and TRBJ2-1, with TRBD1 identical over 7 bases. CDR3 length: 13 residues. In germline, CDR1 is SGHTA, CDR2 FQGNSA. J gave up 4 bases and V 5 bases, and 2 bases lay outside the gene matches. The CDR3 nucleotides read TGTGCCAGCAGCCGGGGACAGTACAATGAGCAGTTCTTC. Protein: CASSRGQYNEQFF. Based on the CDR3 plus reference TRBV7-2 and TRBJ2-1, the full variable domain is GAGVSQSPSNKVTEKGKDVELRCDPISGHTALYWYRQSLGQGLEFLIYFQGNSAPDKSGLPSDRFSAERTGGSVSTLTIQRTQQEDSAVYLCASSRGQYNEQFFGPGTRLTVL.

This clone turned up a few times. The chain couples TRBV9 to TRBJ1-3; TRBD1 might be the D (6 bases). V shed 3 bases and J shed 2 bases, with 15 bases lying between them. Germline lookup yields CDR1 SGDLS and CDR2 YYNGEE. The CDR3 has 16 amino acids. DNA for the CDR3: TGTGCCAGCAGCGCTCGCGCACGGGGGCCTGGAAACACCATATATTTT. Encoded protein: CASSARARGPGNTIYF.

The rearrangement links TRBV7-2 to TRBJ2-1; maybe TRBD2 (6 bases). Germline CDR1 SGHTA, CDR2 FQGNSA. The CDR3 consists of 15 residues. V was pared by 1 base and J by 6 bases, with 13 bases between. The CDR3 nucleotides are TGTGCCAGCAGCTTAGTGGGGAGGTGGGGCAATGAGCAGTTCTTC. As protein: CASSLVGRWGNEQFF.

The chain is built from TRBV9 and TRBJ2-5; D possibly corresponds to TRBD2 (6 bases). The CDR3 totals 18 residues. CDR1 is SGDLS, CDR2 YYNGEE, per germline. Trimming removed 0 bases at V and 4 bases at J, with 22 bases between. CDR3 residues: CASSVDWGRISGPETQYF. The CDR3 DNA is TGTGCCAGCAGCGTAGATTGGGGTAGGATTAGCGGCCCAGAGACCCAGTACTTC.

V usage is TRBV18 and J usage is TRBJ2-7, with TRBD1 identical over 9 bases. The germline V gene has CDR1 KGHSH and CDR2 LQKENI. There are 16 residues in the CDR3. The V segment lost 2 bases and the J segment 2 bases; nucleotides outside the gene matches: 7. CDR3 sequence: CASSPSTGQGPYEQYF. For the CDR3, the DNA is TGTGCCAGCTCACCATCCACGGGACAGGGCCCCTACGAGCAGTACTTC.

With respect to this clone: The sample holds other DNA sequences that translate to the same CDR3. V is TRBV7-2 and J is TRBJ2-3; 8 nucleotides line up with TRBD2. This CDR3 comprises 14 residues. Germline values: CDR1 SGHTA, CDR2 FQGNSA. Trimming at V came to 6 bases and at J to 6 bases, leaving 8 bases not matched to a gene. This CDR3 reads CASSRDRGGDTQYF. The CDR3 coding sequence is TGTGCCAGCAGTCGCGACCGGGGGGGCGATACGCAGTATTTT.

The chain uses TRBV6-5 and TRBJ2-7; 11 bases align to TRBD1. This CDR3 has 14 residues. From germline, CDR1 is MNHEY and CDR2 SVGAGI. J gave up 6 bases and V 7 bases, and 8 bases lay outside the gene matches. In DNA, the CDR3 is TGTGCCAGCACCGTAGGCGGACAGGGGGCCGAGCAGTACGTC. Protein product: CASTVGGQGAEQYV.

The DNA of the CDR3 is TGTGCCACCCGCAGGGATGATTCACCCCTCCACTTT. This gives the protein CATRRDDSPLHF. The chain combines TRBV7-9 with TRBJ1-6, with a weak D call TRBD1 (5 bases). Trimming removed 10 bases from V and 8 bases from J, with 12 bases in between. This CDR3 has 12 residues. CDR1 and CDR2 from the germline V gene are SEHNR and FQNEAQ (reference sequence). The whole variable domain, filled in from reference TRBV7-9 and TRBJ1-6, reads DTGVSQNPRHKITKRGQNVTFRCDPISEHNRLYWYRQTLGQGPEFLTYFQNEAQLEKSRLLSDRFSAERPKGSFSTLEIQRTEQGDSAMYLCATRRDDSPLHFGNGTRLTVT.

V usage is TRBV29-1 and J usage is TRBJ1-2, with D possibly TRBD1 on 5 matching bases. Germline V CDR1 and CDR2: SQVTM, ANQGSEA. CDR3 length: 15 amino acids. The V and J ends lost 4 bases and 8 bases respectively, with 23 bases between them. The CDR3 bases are TGCAGCGTTGTGGGGCAGGATCAAGGCCCGGGGGGCTACACCTTC. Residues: CSVVGQDQGPGGYTF.